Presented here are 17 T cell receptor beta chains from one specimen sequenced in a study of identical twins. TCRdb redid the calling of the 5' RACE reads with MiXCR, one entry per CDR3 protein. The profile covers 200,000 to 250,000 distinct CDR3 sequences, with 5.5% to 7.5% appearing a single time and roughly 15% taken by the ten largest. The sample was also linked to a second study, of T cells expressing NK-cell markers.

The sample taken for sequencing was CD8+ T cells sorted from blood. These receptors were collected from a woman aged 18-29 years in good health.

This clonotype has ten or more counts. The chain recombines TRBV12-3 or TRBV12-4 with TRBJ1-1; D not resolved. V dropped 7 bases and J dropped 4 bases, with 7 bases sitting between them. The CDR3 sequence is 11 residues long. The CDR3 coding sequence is TGTGCCAGCAATCCGGGCACTGAAGCTTTCTTT. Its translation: CASNPGTEAFF.

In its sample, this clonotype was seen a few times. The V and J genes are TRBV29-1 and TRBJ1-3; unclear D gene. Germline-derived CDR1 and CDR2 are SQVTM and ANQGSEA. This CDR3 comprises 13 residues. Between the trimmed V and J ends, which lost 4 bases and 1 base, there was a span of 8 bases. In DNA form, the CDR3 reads TGCAGCGTTGCAGAGGGTTCTGGAAACACCATATATTTT. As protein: CSVAEGSGNTIYF.

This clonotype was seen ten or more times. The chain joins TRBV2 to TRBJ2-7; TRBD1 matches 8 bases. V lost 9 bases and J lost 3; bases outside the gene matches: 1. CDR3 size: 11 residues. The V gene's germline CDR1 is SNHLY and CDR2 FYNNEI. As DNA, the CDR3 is TGTGCCAGGGGACAGGTCTACGAGCAGTACTTC. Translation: CARGQVYEQYF.

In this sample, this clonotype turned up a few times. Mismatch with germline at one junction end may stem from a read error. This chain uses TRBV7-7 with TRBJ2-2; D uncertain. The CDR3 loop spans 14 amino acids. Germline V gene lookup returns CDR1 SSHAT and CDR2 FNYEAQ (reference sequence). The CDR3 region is CASSLVPNTGELFF. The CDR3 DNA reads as TGTGCTAGCAGCTTAGTTCCGAACACCGGGGAGCTGTTTTTT.

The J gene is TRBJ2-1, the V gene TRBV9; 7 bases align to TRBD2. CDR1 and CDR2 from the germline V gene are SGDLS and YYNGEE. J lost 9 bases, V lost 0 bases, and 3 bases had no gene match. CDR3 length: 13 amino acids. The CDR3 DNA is TGTGCCAGCAGCGTAGGCGGGGGTGGTGAGCAGTTCTTC. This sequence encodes CASSVGGGGEQFF.

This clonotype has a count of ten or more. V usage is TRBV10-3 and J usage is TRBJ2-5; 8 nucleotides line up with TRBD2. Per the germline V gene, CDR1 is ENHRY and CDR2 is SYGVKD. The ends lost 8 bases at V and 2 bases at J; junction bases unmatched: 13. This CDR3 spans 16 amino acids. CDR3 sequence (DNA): TGTGCCATCCGCTCCACGATAGCGGGACCTCAAGAGACCCAGTACTTC. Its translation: CAIRSTIAGPQETQYF.

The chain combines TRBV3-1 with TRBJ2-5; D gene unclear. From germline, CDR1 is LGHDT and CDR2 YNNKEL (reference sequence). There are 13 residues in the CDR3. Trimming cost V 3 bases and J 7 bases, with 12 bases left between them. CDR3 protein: CASSQAESWTQYF. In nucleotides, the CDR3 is TGTGCCAGCAGCCAGGCGGAAAGTTGGACCCAGTACTTC.

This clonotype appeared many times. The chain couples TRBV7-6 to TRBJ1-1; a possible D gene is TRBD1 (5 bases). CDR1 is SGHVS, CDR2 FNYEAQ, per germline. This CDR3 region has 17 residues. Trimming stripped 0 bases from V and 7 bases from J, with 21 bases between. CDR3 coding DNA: TGTGCCAGCAGCTTAGCGGTGGACGCCGGGGGGTGGAATGAAGCTTTCTTT. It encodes CASSLAVDAGGWNEAFF. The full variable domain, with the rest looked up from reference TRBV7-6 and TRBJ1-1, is GAGVSQSPRYKVTKRGQDVALRCDPISGHVSLYWYRQALGQGPEFLTYFNYEAQQDKSGLPNDRFSAERPEGSISTLTIQRTEQRDSAMYRCASSLAVDAGGWNEAFFGQGTRLTVV.

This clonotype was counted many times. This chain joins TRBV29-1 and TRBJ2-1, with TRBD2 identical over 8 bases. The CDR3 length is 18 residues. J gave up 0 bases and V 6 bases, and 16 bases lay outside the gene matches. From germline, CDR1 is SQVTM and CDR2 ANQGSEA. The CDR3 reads CSVNLLAVYKSSYNEQFF. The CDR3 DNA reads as TGCAGCGTCAACTTACTAGCGGTATATAAAAGCTCCTACAATGAGCAGTTCTTC.

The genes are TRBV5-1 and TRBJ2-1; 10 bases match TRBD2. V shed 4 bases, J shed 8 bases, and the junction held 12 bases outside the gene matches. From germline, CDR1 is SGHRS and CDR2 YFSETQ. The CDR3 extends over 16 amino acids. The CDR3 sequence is CASSIDLAGVVDEQFF. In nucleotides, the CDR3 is TGCGCCAGCAGCATCGACCTAGCGGGAGTAGTCGATGAGCAGTTCTTC.

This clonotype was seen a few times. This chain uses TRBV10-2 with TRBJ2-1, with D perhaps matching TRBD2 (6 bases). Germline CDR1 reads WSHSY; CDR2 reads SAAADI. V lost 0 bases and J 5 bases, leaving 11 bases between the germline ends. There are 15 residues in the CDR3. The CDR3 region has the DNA TGCGCCAGCAGTGAGTCAGCGGCGGGAAACAATGAGCAGTTCTTC. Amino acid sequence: CASSESAAGNNEQFF.

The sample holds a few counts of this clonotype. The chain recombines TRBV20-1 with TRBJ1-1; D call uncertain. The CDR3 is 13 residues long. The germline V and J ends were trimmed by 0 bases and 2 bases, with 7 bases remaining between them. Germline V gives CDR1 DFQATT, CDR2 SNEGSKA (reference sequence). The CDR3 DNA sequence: TGCAGTGCTAGAGATCGGGAAAACACTGAAGCTTTCTTT. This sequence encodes CSARDRENTEAFF.

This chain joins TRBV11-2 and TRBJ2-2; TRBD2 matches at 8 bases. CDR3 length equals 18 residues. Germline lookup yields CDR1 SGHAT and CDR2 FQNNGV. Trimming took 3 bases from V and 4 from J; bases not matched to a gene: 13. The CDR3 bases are TGTGCCAGCAGCTTGGGGGGAGTGATAGCGGGAAGCACCGGGGAGCTGTTTTTT. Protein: CASSLGGVIAGSTGELFF.

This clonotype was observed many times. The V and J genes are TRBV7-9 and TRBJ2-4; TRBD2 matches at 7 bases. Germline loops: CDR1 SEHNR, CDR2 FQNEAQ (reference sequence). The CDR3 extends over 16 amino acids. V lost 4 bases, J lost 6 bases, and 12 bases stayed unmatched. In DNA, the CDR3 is TGTGCCAGCAGCTCGCCGGGGGAGGGTAACTTAAACATTCAGTACTTC. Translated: CASSSPGEGNLNIQYF. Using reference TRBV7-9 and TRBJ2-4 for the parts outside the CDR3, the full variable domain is DTGVSQNPRHKITKRGQNVTFRCDPISEHNRLYWYRQTLGQGPEFLTYFQNEAQLEKSRLLSDRFSAERPKGSFSTLEIQRTEQGDSAMYLCASSSPGEGNLNIQYFGAGTRLSVL.

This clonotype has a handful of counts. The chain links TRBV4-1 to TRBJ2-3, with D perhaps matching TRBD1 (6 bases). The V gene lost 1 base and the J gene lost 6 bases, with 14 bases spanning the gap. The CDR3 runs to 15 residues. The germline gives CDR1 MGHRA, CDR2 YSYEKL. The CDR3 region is CASSQVQGSGDTQYF. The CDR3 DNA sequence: TGCGCCAGCAGCCAAGTCCAGGGGAGTGGGGATACGCAGTATTTT.

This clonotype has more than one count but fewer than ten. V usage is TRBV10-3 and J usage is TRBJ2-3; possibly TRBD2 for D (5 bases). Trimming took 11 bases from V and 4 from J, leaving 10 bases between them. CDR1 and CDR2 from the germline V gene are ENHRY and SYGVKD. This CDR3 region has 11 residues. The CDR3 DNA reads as TGTGCCTCGGGGTCCGCAGATACGCAGTATTTT. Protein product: CASGSADTQYF.

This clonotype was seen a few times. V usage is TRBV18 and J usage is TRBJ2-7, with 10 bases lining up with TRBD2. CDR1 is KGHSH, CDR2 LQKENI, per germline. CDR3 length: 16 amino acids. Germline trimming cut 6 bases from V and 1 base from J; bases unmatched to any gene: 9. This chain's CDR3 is CASSRSQAGGSYEQYF. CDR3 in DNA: TGTGCCAGCTCCCGAAGTCAAGCGGGAGGGTCCTACGAGCAGTACTTC.